One and the same sample provided the 3 T cell receptor beta chains below, sequenced in a study of early T cells in non-severe SARS-CoV-2 infection. TCRdb recomputed calls from the 5' RACE reads with MiXCR, one row per CDR3 protein. The table has about 54,000 distinct CDR3 sequences, roughly 8.2% seen once. The input for sequencing was whole blood, taken at baseline. The receptors shown here come from an adult who was a healthcare worker with PCR-confirmed SARS-CoV-2 infection or an uninfected control (not recorded which).

Written as DNA, the CDR3 is TGTGCCAGCAGTTCCGATAGCGGGAGGCGCGAGCAGTACTTC. Its translation is CASSSDSGRREQYF. The rearrangement links TRBV28 to TRBJ2-7; 10 bases are a match to TRBD2. CDR1 and CDR2 (germline): MDHEN, SYDVKM. V trimming: 4 bases; J trimming: 6 bases; junction bases outside the gene matches: 6. This CDR3 spans 14 amino acids.

This clonotype occurred a few times. The genes are TRBV2 and TRBJ2-1; possibly TRBD1 or TRBD2 for D (6 bases each). The CDR3 runs to 15 residues. Trimming cost V 2 bases and J 9 bases, with 17 bases left between them. CDR1 SNHLY and CDR2 FYNNEI come from the germline V gene. The CDR3 DNA reads TGTGCCAGCAGTGAATTAGCGGACAGCCCCAGTGAGCAGTTCTTC. This translates into CASSELADSPSEQFF.

This clonotype was seen a handful of times. This chain connects TRBV27 to TRBJ1-5; TRBD1 agrees at 9 bases. The CDR3 consists of 15 residues. The germline V gene encodes CDR1 MNHEY and CDR2 SMNVEV (reference sequence). With V trimmed by 7 bases and J by 4 bases, 8 bases remained unmatched. The CDR3 nucleotides read TGTGCCAGCACCGCCGGGACAGGGCTGAATCAGCCCCAGCATTTT. Its protein is CASTAGTGLNQPQHF.